The present T cell receptor beta chain was sequenced within a study of blood T cell repertoires in COVID-19. Study-wide background: Samples came from the United States, Italy and Spain, spanning acute and convalescent COVID-19. T cells, B-cell-depleted T cells, or PBMCs provided the cDNA or gDNA that served as material.

How the authors handled the data: Counts of nucleated cells, estimated from reference gene primer amplification, were obtained. Generated by immunoSEQ multiplex PCR, the TCRdb table keeps only in-frame clones and is missing some. D and trimming come from the DNA, and the V and J calls and clone size come from that table. This repertoire shows roughly 60,000 clones, approximately 83% found once; its top ten account for around 9.1%. Seattle patients were enrolled during active infection and followed longitudinally. J lost 5 bases, V lost 0 bases, and 4 bases had no gene match. Germline V gene sequence: CDR1 SGHRS, CDR2 YFSETQ. This CDR3 region has 15 residues.

This clonotype originated in a man of 80 years or more with COVID-19, enrolled during active disease. Sequenced sample: peripheral blood. The rearrangement uses TRBV5-1 and TRBJ1-1, with 10 bases aligning to TRBD1. In nucleotides, the CDR3 is TGCGCCAGCAGCTTGGGGACAGGGGGGGGGACTGAAGCTTTCTTT. It encodes CASSLGTGGGTEAFF.